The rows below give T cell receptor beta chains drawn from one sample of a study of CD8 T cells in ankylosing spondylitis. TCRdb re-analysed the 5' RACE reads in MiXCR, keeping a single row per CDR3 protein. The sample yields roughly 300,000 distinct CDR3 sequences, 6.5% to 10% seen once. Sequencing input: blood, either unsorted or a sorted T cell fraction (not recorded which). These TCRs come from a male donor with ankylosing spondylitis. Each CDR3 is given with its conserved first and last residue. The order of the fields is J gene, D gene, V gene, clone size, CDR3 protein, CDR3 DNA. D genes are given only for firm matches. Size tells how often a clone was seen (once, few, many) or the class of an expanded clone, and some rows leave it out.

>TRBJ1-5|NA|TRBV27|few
CASSYSGTLGNQPQHF
TGTGCCAGCAGTTATTCAGGGACTTTGGGCAATCAGCCCCAGCATTTT
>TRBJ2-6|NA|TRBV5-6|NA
CASTRFIVCSSGANVLTF
TGTGCCAGCACCCGATTTATCGTCTGTAGCTCTGGGGCCAACGTCCTGACTTTC
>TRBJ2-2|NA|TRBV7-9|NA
CASSLLGGMNTGELFF
TGTGCCAGCAGCTTACTTGGAGGAATGAACACCGGGGAGCTGTTTTTT
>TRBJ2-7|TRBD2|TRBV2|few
CASSAASGGYSSYEQYF
TGTGCCAGCAGTGCGGCTAGCGGGGGTTATAGCTCCTACGAGCAGTACTTC
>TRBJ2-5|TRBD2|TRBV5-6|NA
CASSHGTRETQYF
TGTGCCAGCAGCCACGGGACTAGAGAGACCCAGTACTTC
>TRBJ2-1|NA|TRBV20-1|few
CSPVATEAELYNEQFF
TGCAGCCCAGTGGCTACCGAGGCAGAACTTTACAATGAGCAGTTCTTC
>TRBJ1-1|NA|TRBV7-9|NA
CASSPTGTVVEAFF
TGTGCCAGCAGCCCCACCGGGACGGTTGTTGAAGCTTTCTTT
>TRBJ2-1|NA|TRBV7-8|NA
CASSLASYVGEQFF
TGTGCCAGCAGCTTAGCGAGCTACGTAGGTGAGCAGTTCTTC
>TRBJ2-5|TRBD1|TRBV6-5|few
CASSYGQDSETQYF
TGTGCCAGCAGTTACGGACAGGACTCGGAGACCCAGTACTTC
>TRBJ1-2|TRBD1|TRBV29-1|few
CSVSRDSQIRSGYTF
TGCAGCGTTTCCCGGGACAGCCAAATCCGGAGTGGCTACACCTTC
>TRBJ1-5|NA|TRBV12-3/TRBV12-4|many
CASTAFPSQPQHF
TGTGCCAGCACCGCATTCCCGAGCCAGCCCCAGCATTTT
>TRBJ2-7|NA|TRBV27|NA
CASSTPDRPYEQYF
TGTGCCAGCAGTACCCCCGACAGGCCCTACGAGCAGTACTTC
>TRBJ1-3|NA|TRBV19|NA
CASTYPGVGGNTIYF
TGTGCCAGTACCTACCCGGGTGTCGGAGGAAACACCATATATTTT
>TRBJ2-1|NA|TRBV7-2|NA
CASSPGDSSYNEQFF
TGTGCCAGCAGCCCAGGGGATAGTTCCTACAATGAGCAGTTCTTC
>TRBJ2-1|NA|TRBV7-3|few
CASSLDRANEQFF
TGTGCCAGCAGCTTAGACCGCGCCAATGAGCAGTTCTTC
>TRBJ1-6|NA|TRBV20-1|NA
CSASPIGQYNSPLHF
TGCAGTGCTAGTCCGATAGGACAATATAATTCACCCCTCCACTTT
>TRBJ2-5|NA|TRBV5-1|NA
CASSFSGETETQYF
TGCGCCAGCAGCTTTTCGGGGGAGACGGAGACCCAGTACTTC
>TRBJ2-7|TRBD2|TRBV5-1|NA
CASSTTSDSYEQYF
TGCGCCAGCAGCACCACTAGCGACTCCTACGAGCAGTACTTC
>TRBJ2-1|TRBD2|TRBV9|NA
CASSLPSGRFGSDEQFF
TGTGCCAGCAGCCTCCCAAGCGGGAGGTTCGGGAGCGATGAGCAGTTCTTC